A single sample gave rise to the 9 T cell receptor beta chains below, sequenced in a study of blood T cell repertoires in COVID-19. Using immunoSEQ multiplex PCR, the repertoire was profiled, and TCRdb retains in-frame clones only, with some absent. The data hold about 81,000 clones, with 84% observed a single time. Specimen: peripheral blood. These receptors were collected from a human donor in a cohort sampled during active COVID-19.

The chain carries TRBV4-2 and TRBJ1-4; unclear D gene. The germline V and J ends were trimmed by 0 bases and 4 bases, with 9 bases remaining between them. Germline V lookup: CDR1 LGHNA, CDR2 YNFKEQ. This CDR3 is built from 15 residues. CDR3 nucleotides: TGTGCCAGCAGCCAAGAGCTAGCGGTTAATGAAAAACTGTTTTTT. It translates to CASSQELAVNEKLFF.

This chain links TRBV30 with TRBJ2-1, with 9 bases lining up with TRBD2. The CDR3 loop spans 14 amino acids. Germline V gene lookup returns CDR1 GTSNPN and CDR2 SVGIG (reference sequence). The trim removed 5 bases at V and 2 bases at J, leaving 4 bases unmatched. The CDR3 loop is CAWLSGGTYNEQFF. CDR3 nucleotide sequence: TGTGCCTGGCTTAGCGGGGGCACCTACAATGAGCAGTTCTTC. Full variable domain (remainder filled in from reference TRBV30 and TRBJ2-1): SQTIHQWPATLVQPVGSPLSLECTVEGTSNPNLYWYRQAAGRGLQLLFYSVGIGQISSEVPQNLSASRPQDRQFILSSKKLLLSDSGFYLCAWLSGGTYNEQFFGPGTRLTVL.

V is TRBV7-2 and J is TRBJ2-2, with 8 bases that match TRBD2. Germline V lookup: CDR1 SGHTA, CDR2 FQGNSA. The CDR3 runs to 15 residues. The V segment lost 5 bases and the J segment 0 bases; nucleotides outside the gene matches: 2. The CDR3, as DNA: TGTGCCAGCAGCGGCGGGGGGCCGAACACCGGGGAGCTGTTTTTT. Translation gives CASSGGGPNTGELFF. Looking up the rest from reference TRBV7-2 and TRBJ2-2 gives the full variable domain: GAGVSQSPSNKVTEKGKDVELRCDPISGHTALYWYRQSLGQGLEFLIYFQGNSAPDKSGLPSDRFSAERTGGSVSTLTIQRTQQEDSAVYLCASSGGGPNTGELFFGEGSRLTVL.

The CDR3 loop reads CASSVRVDYGYTF. The CDR3, as DNA: TGTGCCAGCAGTGTTCGGGTTGACTATGGCTACACCTTC. The chain employs TRBV2 and TRBJ1-2, with D unclear. The V gene lost 4 bases and the J gene lost 3 bases, with 9 bases spanning the gap. From germline, CDR1 is SNHLY and CDR2 FYNNEI. This CDR3 is built from 13 residues.

This clone was seen only once. The rearrangement joins TRBV5-6 to TRBJ2-7; tentative D call: TRBD2 (5 bases). From germline, CDR1 is SGHDT and CDR2 YYEEEE. This CDR3 is built from 13 residues. V lost 2 bases and J lost 6, with 12 bases in between. CDR3 in amino acids: CASSFFASGEQYF. CDR3 nucleotide sequence: TGTGCCAGCAGCTTCTTTGCAAGCGGCGAGCAGTACTTC.

This clone has only one observation. The rearrangement uses TRBV5-6 and TRBJ1-5; no reliable D call. The CDR3 is made up of 13 amino acids. CDR1 is SGHDT and CDR2 is YYEEEE in the germline V gene. Trimming removed 2 bases from V and 4 bases from J, with 7 bases in between. CDR3 loop: CASSFGLNQPQHF. In DNA form, the CDR3 reads TGTGCCAGCAGCTTCGGTCTTAATCAGCCCCAGCATTTT.

This clone occurred a few times. The chain uses TRBV7-9 and TRBJ1-4; D call uncertain. The CDR3 runs 12 residues. V shed 4 bases and J shed 8 bases, with 8 bases lying between them. The germline gives CDR1 SEHNR, CDR2 FQNEAQ (reference sequence). The chain's CDR3 is CASSSSGEKLFF. Here the CDR3 DNA reads TGTGCCAGCAGCTCGAGCGGGGAAAAACTGTTTTTT.

The chain recombines TRBV7-3 with TRBJ2-1; possible D gene TRBD2, 7 bases. V was shortened by 1 base and J by 5 bases, with 12 bases between the two germline ends. In germline, CDR1 is SGHTA, CDR2 FQGTGA. The CDR3 extends over 15 amino acids. The CDR3 is CASSLNGGAHNEQFF. CDR3 nucleotide sequence: TGTGCCAGCAGCTTAAATGGGGGGGCCCACAATGAGCAGTTCTTC.

This clone was recorded a few times. The rearrangement links TRBV2 to TRBJ2-3, with no clear D. Germline CDR1 and CDR2: SNHLY and FYNNEI. V gave up 4 bases and J gave up 9 bases, with 14 bases separating them. This CDR3 has 13 residues. The CDR3, as DNA: TGTGCCAGCAGTGCCCTAATCATGTGGACGCAGTATTTT. As protein: CASSALIMWTQYF.